These 13 T cell receptor beta chains originate from one sample sequenced in a study of blood T cell repertoires in COVID-19. Some clones are missing from TCRdb's copy, which holds only in-frame ones; the method was immunoSEQ multiplex PCR. The sample has 90,000 to 130,000 clones, about 88% seen once. Sample: peripheral blood. Every receptor here comes from a middle-aged man with acute or convalescent COVID-19.

The chain employs TRBV6-6 and TRBJ2-6, with 9 bases fitting TRBD1. The germline V gene encodes CDR1 MNHNY and CDR2 SVGAGI (reference sequence). V shed 7 bases, J shed 4 bases, and the junction held 2 bases outside the gene matches. This CDR3 comprises 14 residues. The CDR3 region has the DNA TGTGCCAGCACGGACAGGGGAGGGGCCAACGTCCTGACTTTC. It translates to CASTDRGGANVLTF.

The rearrangement uses TRBV18 and TRBJ2-5, with 8 bases aligning to TRBD2. The J segment lost 5 bases and the V segment lost 6 bases, leaving 8 bases of the junction unmatched. The CDR3 is 14 residues long. From germline, CDR1 is KGHSH and CDR2 LQKENI. The CDR3 nucleotides read TGTGCCAGCTCCCTCGCAGGGACTAGGGAGACCCAGTACTTC. Protein: CASSLAGTRETQYF.

There are a few counts of this clone. The gene calls are TRBV19 and TRBJ1-3; D uncertain. This CDR3 comprises 15 residues. Germline V gives CDR1 LNHDA, CDR2 SQIVND (reference sequence). Trimming pared 5 bases from V and 2 bases from J, leaving 13 bases between. The CDR3 DNA is TGTGCCAGTAGTCCCAACTCGGTCGCTGGAAACACCATATATTTT. It specifies CASSPNSVAGNTIYF.

The V gene is TRBV15, the J gene TRBJ1-5, with D perhaps matching TRBD1 (5 bases). This CDR3 comprises 14 residues. Germline V gives CDR1 LNHNV, CDR2 YYDKDF (reference sequence). Trimming removed 6 bases from V and 6 bases from J, with 15 bases in between. CDR3 residues: CATSSLGGTQPQHF. CDR3 DNA: TGTGCCACCAGTTCCCTGGGGGGAACTCAGCCCCAGCATTTT.

The rearrangement uses TRBV28 and TRBJ2-7; 7 bases fit TRBD2. The CDR3 spans 15 residues. V was clipped by 5 bases and J by 0 bases; unmatched bases: 7. Per the germline V gene, CDR1 is MDHEN and CDR2 is SYDVKM. CDR3: CASSIQLAPSYEQYF. The CDR3 DNA follows: TGTGCCAGCAGTATCCAACTAGCGCCCTCCTACGAGCAGTACTTC.

The genes are TRBV11-3 and TRBJ2-3; 14 nucleotides match TRBD2. The CDR3 is 17 residues long. Germline lookup yields CDR1 SGHNT and CDR2 YENEEA. V gave up 0 bases and J gave up 6 bases; unmatched junction bases: 5. The CDR3 protein is CASSLDGLAGGRDTQYF. The CDR3, as DNA: TGTGCCAGCAGCTTAGATGGACTAGCGGGAGGTCGCGATACGCAGTATTTT.

V gene TRBV18 combines with J gene TRBJ2-5; TRBD2 might be the D (5 bases). Germline CDR1 KGHSH, CDR2 LQKENI. The ends were cut back, 2 bases at V and 5 bases at J, with 15 bases in the middle. This CDR3 contains 15 residues. CDR3 in DNA: TGTGCCAGCTCACCAATATCTGAGGGTCGGGAGACCCAGTACTTC. It is translated as CASSPISEGRETQYF.

CDR3 loop: CASSSGAINEQFF. DNA of the CDR3: TGTGCCAGCAGCTCAGGGGCGATCAATGAGCAGTTCTTC. The chain recombines TRBV7-3 with TRBJ2-1, with D possibly TRBD1 on 6 matching bases. The CDR3 runs 13 residues. The V end was cut by 4 bases, the J end by 6 bases, with 10 bases between. Germline CDR1 is SGHTA and CDR2 is FQGTGA.

This clone was seen just once. V is TRBV7-2 and J is TRBJ2-2; TRBD2 matches 10 bases. This CDR3 region has 15 residues. V trimming: 5 bases; J trimming: 6 bases; junction bases outside the gene matches: 6. Per germline, CDR1 SGHTA and CDR2 FQGNSA. In DNA, the CDR3 is TGTGCCAGCAGCCTTAGCGGGGGGAATCCCGGGGAGCTGTTTTTT. It translates to CASSLSGGNPGELFF.

This clone was observed once. The chain combines TRBV28 with TRBJ2-1; a weak D match, TRBD2 (6 bases). V was clipped by 4 bases and J by 6 bases, with 10 bases between them. Germline V gene lookup returns CDR1 MDHEN and CDR2 SYDVKM. This CDR3 contains 13 residues. In nucleotides, the CDR3 is TGTGCCAGCAGTTGGGCCGGGGGCAATGAGCAGTTCTTC. This sequence encodes CASSWAGGNEQFF.

This chain joins TRBV7-9 and TRBJ2-3; TRBD2 might be the D (6 bases). The germline CDR1 and CDR2 sequences are SEHNR and FQNEAQ (reference sequence). V lost 8 bases and J 1 base, leaving 13 bases between the germline ends. The CDR3 covers 14 residues. Here the CDR3 reads CASGQGGGTDTQYF. As DNA, the CDR3 is TGTGCCAGCGGCCAGGGCGGGGGCACAGATACGCAGTATTTT.

The gene calls are TRBV7-9 and TRBJ2-3, with TRBD2 identical over 10 bases. V gave up 8 bases and J gave up 3 bases; unmatched junction bases: 8. Germline V CDR1 and CDR2: SEHNR, FQNEAQ (reference sequence). The CDR3 consists of 15 residues. The CDR3 spells CASGSGGAGTDTQYF. The CDR3 region has the DNA TGTGCCAGCGGGAGCGGGGGGGCCGGTACAGATACGCAGTATTTT.

This clone was recorded a few times. The chain couples TRBV6-2 or TRBV6-3 to TRBJ2-6; 12 bases align to TRBD1. Trimming at V came to 6 bases and at J to 0 bases, leaving 6 bases not matched to a gene. The CDR3 covers 18 residues. Germline assignment: CDR1 MNHEY and CDR2 SVGEGT. DNA of the CDR3: TGTGCCAGCAGCCCGGGACAGGGGGCTTTCTCTGGGGCCAACGTCCTGACTTTC. Translated: CASSPGQGAFSGANVLTF.